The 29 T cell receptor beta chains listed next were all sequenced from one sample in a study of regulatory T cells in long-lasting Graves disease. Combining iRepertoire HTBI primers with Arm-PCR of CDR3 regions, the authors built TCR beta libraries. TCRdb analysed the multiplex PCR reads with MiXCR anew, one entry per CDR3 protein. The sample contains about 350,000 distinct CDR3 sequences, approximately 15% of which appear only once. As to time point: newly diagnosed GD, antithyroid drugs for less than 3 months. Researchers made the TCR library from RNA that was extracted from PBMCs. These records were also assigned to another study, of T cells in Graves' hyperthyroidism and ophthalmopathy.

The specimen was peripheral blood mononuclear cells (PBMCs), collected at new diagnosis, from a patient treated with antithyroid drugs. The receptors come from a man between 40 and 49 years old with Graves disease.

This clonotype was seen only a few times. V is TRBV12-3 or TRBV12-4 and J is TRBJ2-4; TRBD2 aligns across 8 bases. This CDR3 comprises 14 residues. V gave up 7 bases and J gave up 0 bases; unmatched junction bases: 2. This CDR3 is CASTGREAKNIQYF. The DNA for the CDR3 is TGTGCCAGCACCGGGAGGGAAGCCAAAAACATTCAGTACTTC.

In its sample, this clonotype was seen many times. The CDR3 nucleotides read TGTGCCACCAGTGATTTGCAACGGGAGACCCAGTACTTC. Its translation is CATSDLQRETQYF. The chain links TRBV24-1 to TRBJ2-5; D not certain. The germline gives CDR1 KGHDR, CDR2 SFDVKD. Trimming removed 0 bases from V and 5 bases from J, with 6 bases in between. The CDR3 sequence is 13 residues long.

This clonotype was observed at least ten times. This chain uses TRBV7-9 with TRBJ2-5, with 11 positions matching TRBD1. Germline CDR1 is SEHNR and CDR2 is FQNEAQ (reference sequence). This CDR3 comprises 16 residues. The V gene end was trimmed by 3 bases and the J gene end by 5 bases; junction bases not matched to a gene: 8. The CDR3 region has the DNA TGTGCCAGCAGCTTGGCGGACAGGGGGCCGAGTGAGACCCAGTACTTC. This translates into CASSLADRGPSETQYF.

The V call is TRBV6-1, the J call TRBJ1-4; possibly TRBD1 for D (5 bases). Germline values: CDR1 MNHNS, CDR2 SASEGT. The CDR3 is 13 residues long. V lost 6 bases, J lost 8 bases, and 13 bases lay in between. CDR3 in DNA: TGTGCCAGCAGAACAGGATATAGAGAAAAACTGTTTTTT. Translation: CASRTGYREKLFF.

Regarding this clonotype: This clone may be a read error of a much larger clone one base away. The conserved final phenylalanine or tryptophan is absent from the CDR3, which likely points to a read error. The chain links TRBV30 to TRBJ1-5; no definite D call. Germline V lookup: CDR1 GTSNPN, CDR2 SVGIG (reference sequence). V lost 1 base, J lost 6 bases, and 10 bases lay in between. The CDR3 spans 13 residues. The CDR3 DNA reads TGTGCCTGGAGTGCCGGGGAATCTCAGCCCCAGCATTCT. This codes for CAWSAGESQPQHS.

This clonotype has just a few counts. The CDR3 protein is CATSEQGGLGAFF. The CDR3 nucleotides read TGTGCCACCAGTGAACAGGGCGGGCTTGGGGCTTTCTTT. The chain uses TRBV24-1 and TRBJ1-1, with D possibly matching TRBD1 (6 bases). V lost 4 bases and J 11 bases, leaving 16 bases between the germline ends. CDR1 and CDR2 (germline): KGHDR, SFDVKD. The CDR3 contains 13 residues.

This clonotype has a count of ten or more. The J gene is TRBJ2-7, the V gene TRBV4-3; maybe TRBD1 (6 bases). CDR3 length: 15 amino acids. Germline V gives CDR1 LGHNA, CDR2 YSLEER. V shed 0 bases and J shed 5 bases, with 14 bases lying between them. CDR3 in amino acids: CASSQDRSGADEQYF. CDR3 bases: TGCGCCAGCAGCCAAGATCGTTCAGGGGCTGACGAGCAGTACTTC.

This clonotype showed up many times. CDR3 nucleotides: TGCGCCAGCAGCTTGGTCGGCCAAAGCCGTGAAGCTTTCTTT. Protein: CASSLVGQSREAFF. The gene calls are TRBV5-1 and TRBJ1-1, with D unresolved. Germline V gives CDR1 SGHRS, CDR2 YFSETQ. Trimming took 0 bases from V and 7 from J, leaving 13 bases between them. This CDR3 has 14 residues.

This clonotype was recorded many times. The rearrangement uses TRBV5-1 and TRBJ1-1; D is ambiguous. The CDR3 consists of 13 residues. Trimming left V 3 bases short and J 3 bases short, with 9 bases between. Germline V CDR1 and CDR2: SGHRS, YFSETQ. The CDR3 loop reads CASSSPKDTEAFF. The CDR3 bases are TGCGCCAGCAGCTCCCCTAAGGACACTGAAGCTTTCTTT.

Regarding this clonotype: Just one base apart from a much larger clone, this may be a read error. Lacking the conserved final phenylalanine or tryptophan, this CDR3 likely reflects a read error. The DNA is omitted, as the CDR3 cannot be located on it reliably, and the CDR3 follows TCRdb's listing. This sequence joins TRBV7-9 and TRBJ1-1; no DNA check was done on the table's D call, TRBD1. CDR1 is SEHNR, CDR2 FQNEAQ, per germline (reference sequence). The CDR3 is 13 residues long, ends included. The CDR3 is CASSFDGTGAYFL.

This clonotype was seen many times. CDR3 DNA: TGCGCCAGCAGCTCTACAGGGGGCCCAGCAGATACGCAGTATTTT. Its translation is CASSSTGGPADTQYF. The rearrangement links TRBV5-1 to TRBJ2-3; 9 bases map to TRBD1. Trimming at V came to 3 bases and at J to 4 bases, leaving 6 bases not matched to a gene. Germline V gene data show CDR1 as SGHRS and CDR2 as YFSETQ. The CDR3 covers 15 residues.

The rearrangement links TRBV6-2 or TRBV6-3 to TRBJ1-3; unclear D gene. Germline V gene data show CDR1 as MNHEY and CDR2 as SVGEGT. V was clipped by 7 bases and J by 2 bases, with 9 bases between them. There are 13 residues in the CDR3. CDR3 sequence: CASIPRPGNTIYF. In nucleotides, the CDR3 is TGTGCCAGCATCCCCCGTCCTGGAAACACCATATATTTT.

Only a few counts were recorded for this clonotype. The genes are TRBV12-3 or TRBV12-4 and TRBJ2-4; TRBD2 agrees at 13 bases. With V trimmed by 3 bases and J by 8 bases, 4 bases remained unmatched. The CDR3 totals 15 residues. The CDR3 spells CASSFWTSGGDIQYF. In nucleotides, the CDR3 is TGTGCCAGCAGTTTTTGGACTAGCGGGGGAGACATTCAGTACTTC.

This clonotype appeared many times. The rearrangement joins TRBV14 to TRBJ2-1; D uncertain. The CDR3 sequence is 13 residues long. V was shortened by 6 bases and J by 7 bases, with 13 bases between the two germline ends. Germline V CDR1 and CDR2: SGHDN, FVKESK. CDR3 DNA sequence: TGTGCCAGCAGTTCCGACGTCCTGAATGAGCAGTTCTTC. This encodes CASSSDVLNEQFF.

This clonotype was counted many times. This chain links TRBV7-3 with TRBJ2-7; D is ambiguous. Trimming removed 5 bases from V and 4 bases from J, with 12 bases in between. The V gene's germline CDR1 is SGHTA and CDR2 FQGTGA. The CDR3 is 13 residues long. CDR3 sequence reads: CASSRSPGYEQYF. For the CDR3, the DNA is TGTGCCAGCAGCAGAAGCCCAGGATACGAGCAGTACTTC.

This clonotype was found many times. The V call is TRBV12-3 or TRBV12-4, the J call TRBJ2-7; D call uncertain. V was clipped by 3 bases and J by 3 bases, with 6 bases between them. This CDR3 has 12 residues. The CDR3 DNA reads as TGTGCCAGCAGTTTTGACAACTACGAGCAGTACTTC. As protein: CASSFDNYEQYF.

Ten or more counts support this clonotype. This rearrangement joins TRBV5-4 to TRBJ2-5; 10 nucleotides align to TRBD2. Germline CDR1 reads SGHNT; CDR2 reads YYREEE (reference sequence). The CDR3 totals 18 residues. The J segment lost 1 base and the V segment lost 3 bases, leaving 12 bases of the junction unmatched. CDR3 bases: TGTGCCAGCAGCTGGGGCCTAGCGGGGGACAGCCGCCAAGAGACCCAGTACTTC. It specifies CASSWGLAGDSRQETQYF.

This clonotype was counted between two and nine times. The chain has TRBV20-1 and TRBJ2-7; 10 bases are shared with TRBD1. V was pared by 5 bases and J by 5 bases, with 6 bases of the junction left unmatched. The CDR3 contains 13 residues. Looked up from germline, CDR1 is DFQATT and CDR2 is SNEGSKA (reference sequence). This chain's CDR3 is CSAHRDRGHEQYF. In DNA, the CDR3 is TGCAGTGCTCACCGGGACAGGGGTCACGAGCAGTACTTC.

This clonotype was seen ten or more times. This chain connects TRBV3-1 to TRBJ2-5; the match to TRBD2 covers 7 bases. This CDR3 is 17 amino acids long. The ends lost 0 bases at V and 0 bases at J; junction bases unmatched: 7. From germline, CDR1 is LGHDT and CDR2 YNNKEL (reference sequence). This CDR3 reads CASSQDVGGTYQETQYF. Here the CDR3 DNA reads TGTGCCAGCAGCCAAGACGTCGGGGGGACCTACCAAGAGACCCAGTACTTC.

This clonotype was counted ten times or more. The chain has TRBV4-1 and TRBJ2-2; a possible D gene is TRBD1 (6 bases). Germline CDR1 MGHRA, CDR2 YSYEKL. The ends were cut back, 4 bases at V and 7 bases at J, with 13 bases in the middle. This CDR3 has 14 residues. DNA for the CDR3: TGCGCCAGCAGCCGCATACAGGGTTACGGGGAGCTGTTTTTT. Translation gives CASSRIQGYGELFF.

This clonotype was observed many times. CDR3 residues: CASSPQPVYLNTEAFF. The CDR3 DNA follows: TGTGCCAGCTCACCACAACCAGTTTATTTGAACACTGAAGCTTTCTTT. The V and J genes are TRBV18 and TRBJ1-1; D gene ambiguous. In germline, CDR1 is KGHSH, CDR2 LQKENI. The ends were cut back, 1 base at V and 0 bases at J, with 12 bases in the middle. This CDR3 has 16 amino acids.

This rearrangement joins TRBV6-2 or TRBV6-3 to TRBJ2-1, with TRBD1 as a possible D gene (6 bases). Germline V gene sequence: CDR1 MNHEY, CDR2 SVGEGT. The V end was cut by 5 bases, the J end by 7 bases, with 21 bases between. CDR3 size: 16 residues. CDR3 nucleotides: TGTGCCAGCAGTGTGGACAGACTTGGGGCGCGGAATGAGCAGTTCTTC. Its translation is CASSVDRLGARNEQFF.

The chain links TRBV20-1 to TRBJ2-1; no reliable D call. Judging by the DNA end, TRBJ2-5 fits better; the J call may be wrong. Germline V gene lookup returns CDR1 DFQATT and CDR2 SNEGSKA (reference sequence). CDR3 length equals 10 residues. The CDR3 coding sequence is TGCAGTGCGCTGAAAGAGACCCAGTACTTC. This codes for CSALKETQYF.

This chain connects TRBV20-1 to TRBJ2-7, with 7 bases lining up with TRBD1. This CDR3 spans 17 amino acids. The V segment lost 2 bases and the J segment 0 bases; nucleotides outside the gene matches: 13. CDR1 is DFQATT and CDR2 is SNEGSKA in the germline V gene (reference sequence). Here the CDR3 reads CSARSPYSTGLSYEQYF. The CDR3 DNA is TGCAGTGCTAGATCCCCATACTCGACAGGGCTCTCCTACGAGCAGTACTTC.

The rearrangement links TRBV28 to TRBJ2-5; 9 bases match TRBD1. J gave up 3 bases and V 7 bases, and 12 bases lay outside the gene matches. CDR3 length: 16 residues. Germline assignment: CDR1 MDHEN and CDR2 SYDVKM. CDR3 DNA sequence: TGTGCCAGCACCCTGGTGGGACAGGGATTCGAAGAGACCCAGTACTTC. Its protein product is CASTLVGQGFEETQYF. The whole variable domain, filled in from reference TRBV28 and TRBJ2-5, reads DVKVTQSSRYLVKRTGEKVFLECVQDMDHENMFWYRQDPGLGLRLIYFSYDVKMKEKGDIPEGYSVSREKKERFSLILESASTNQTSMYLCASTLVGQGFEETQYFGPGTRLLVL.

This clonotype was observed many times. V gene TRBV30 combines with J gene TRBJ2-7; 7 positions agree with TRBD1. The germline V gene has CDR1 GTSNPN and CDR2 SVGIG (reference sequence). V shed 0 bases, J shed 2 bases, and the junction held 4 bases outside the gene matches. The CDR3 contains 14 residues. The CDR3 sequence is CAWSVAQGAYEQYF. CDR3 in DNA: TGTGCCTGGAGTGTAGCGCAGGGGGCCTACGAGCAGTACTTC.

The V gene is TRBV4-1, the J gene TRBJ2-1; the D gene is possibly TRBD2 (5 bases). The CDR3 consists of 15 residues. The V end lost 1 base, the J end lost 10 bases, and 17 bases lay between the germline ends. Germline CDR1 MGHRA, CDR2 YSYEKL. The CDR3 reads CASSQGVPEVVEQFF. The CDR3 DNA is TGCGCCAGCAGCCAAGGGGTCCCGGAGGTGGTCGAGCAGTTCTTC.

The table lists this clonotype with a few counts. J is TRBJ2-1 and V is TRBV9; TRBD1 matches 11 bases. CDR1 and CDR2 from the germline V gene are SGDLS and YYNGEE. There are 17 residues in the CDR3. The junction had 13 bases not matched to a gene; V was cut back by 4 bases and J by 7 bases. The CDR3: CASSPWTGGRLGNEQFF. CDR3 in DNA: TGTGCCAGCAGCCCTTGGACAGGGGGCCGTCTGGGGAATGAGCAGTTCTTC.

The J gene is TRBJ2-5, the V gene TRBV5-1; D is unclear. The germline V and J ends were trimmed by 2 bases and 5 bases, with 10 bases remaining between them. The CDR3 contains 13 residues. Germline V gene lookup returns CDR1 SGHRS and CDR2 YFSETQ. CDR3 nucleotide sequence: TGCGCCAGCAGCTTTGACCTGGTGGAGACCCAGTACTTC. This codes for CASSFDLVETQYF.